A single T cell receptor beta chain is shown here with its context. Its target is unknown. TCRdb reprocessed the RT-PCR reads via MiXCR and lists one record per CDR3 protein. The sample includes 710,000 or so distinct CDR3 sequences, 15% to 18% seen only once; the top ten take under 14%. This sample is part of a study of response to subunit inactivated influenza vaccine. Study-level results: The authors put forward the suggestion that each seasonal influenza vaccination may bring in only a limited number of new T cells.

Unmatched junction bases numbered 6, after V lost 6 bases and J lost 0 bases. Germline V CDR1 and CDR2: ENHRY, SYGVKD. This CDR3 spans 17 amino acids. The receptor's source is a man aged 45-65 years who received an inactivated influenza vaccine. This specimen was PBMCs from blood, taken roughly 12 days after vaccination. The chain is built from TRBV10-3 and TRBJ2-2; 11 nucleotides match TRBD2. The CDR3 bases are TGTGCCATCAGCCATACTAGCGGGGGTTCGAACACCGGGGAGCTGTTTTTT. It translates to CAISHTSGGSNTGELFF.